A selection of T cell receptor beta chains follows, all from one sample in a study of T cell responses to AZD1222 COVID-19 vaccine. Only in-frame clones appear in the TCRdb table, and some are missing; sequencing was by immunoSEQ multiplex PCR. Of under 150,000 clones detected, 92% appear once; the ten largest clones hold 3.6%. The specimen was peripheral blood, collected 28 days after the second AZD1222 dose. Receptors originate from an adult who received the AZD1222 COVID-19 vaccine. CDR3s include the opening cysteine and the closing phenylalanine or tryptophan. The D gene is left open where the match is weak. Only part of the rows carry a size: once, few, many, or a class if the clone is expanded.

clone_size j_call d_call v_call cdr3_nt cdr3_aa
- TRBJ1-6 - TRBV7-9 TGTGCCAGCACCGGGTTCGGGGATTCACCCCTCCACTTT CASTGFGDSPLHF
- TRBJ1-5 TRBD1 TRBV19 TGTGCCAGTAGTACCCAACGGACAGGGGGGCTTCAGCCCCAGCATTTT CASSTQRTGGLQPQHF
- TRBJ2-5 TRBD2 TRBV19 TGTGCGACCGCTAGCGGAGCGCTTCAGACCCAGTACTTC CATASGALQTQYF
- TRBJ1-2 - TRBV6-1 TGTGCCAGCAGTGAAACAGGTGGGGGAGGCTACACCTTC CASSETGGGGYTF
once TRBJ1-3 - TRBV30 TGTGCCTGGCAAGCAGGGGACACCATATATTTT CAWQAGDTIYF
- TRBJ1-5 - TRBV19 TGTGCCAGTAGTATAGGCAATCAGCCCCAGCATTTT CASSIGNQPQHF
- TRBJ1-1 - TRBV9 TGTGCCAGCAGCGCACTATGGGGGAAGAACACTGAAGCTTTCTTT CASSALWGKNTEAFF
- TRBJ2-7 - TRBV28 TGTGCCAGCAGTTTATCGGGGAAGAGCTCCTACGAGCAGTACTTC CASSLSGKSSYEQYF
- TRBJ2-7 - TRBV28 TGTGCCAGCAGTCCAAGTCGTCCACGCGGACTCTACGAGCAGTACTTC CASSPSRPRGLYEQYF
- TRBJ1-1 - TRBV19 TGTGCCAGTAGTGTCGTCCGGGGGACTGAAGCTTTCTTT CASSVVRGTEAFF
- TRBJ2-6 TRBD1 TRBV3-1/TRBV3-2 TGTGCCAGCAGCCGGAGAGGGGGCCAGTCTGGGGCCAACGTCCTGACTTTC CASSRRGGQSGANVLTF
- TRBJ1-1 TRBD1 TRBV7-8 TGTGCCAGCAGCCCCAGGGGGCACACTGAAGCTTTCTTT CASSPRGHTEAFF
- TRBJ1-3 - TRBV28 TGTGCCAGCAGTTTCCCTACAGGACGGCAGTCTGGAAACACCATATATTTT CASSFPTGRQSGNTIYF
- TRBJ2-1 - TRBV9 TGTGCCAGCAGCGTTGGGGGGACGCCTACCTACAATGAGCAGTTCTTC CASSVGGTPTYNEQFF
- TRBJ1-1 TRBD1 TRBV9 TGTGCCAGCAGCGTAGGATTCACAGGGGATGGTGAAGCTTTCTTT CASSVGFTGDGEAFF
- TRBJ2-7 TRBD1 TRBV27 TGTGCCAGCAGTTTCGCCGGGACAGGGCTTAAGGAGCAGTACTTC CASSFAGTGLKEQYF
- TRBJ1-1 - TRBV28 TGTGCCAGCAGTCTCCCGAGGGGAGCAGGGACCACTGAAGCTTTCTTT CASSLPRGAGTTEAFF
- TRBJ2-1 - TRBV30 TGTGCCTGGAATAGCATCGGCAATGAGCAGTTCTTC CAWNSIGNEQFF
- TRBJ1-1 - TRBV12-3/TRBV12-4 TGTGCCAGCAGGTACGGTCAGGGGACTGAAGCTTTCTTT CASRYGQGTEAFF
- TRBJ2-3 - TRBV10-3 TGTGCCATCAGTGAGAAGACAGGAGCCTATTCTAGCACAGATACGCAGTATTTT CAISEKTGAYSSTDTQYF